Listed here is a single T cell receptor beta chain. This CDR3 contains 14 residues. The germline V gene has CDR1 SQVTM and CDR2 ANQGSEA. Trimming stripped 2 bases from V and 0 bases from J, with 7 bases between. The record originates from a study of CD8 T cells in ankylosing spondylitis. MiXCR, applied by TCRdb to the 5' RACE reads, yields one record per CDR3 protein. The sample yields 350,000 or so distinct CDR3 sequences, about 15% seen once. Material: blood, either unsorted or a sorted T cell fraction (not recorded which). This receptor was identified in a male donor with ankylosing spondylitis or in good health (not recorded which). V usage is TRBV29-1 and J usage is TRBJ2-2; D is ambiguous. Here the CDR3 reads CSVEREANTGELFF. In DNA form, the CDR3 reads TGCAGCGTTGAAAGGGAAGCGAACACCGGGGAGCTGTTTTTT.